The 13 T cell receptor beta chains in this list originate from one sample, sequenced in a study of blood T cell repertoires in COVID-19. Sequencing was performed with immunoSEQ multiplex PCR; in TCRdb, only in-frame clones are kept and a portion is missing. Found here are around 240,000 clones, 70% to 85% of them singletons; the top ten hold 1.5% to 2%. Sequencing was carried out using peripheral blood. These receptors came from a woman of 80 years or more with acute or convalescent COVID-19.

This clone has just one count. V gene TRBV28 combines with J gene TRBJ2-7; TRBD2 aligns across 8 bases. CDR3 length equals 15 residues. In germline, CDR1 is MDHEN, CDR2 SYDVKM. Germline trimming cut 7 bases from V and 0 bases from J; bases unmatched to any gene: 8. The CDR3 reads CASTPETSGSYEQYF. The CDR3 DNA sequence: TGTGCCAGCACACCAGAAACTAGCGGCTCCTACGAGCAGTACTTC.

This clone appeared once. The rearrangement links TRBV3-1 (or the pseudogene TRBV3-2) to TRBJ1-1, with D maybe TRBD1 (5 bases). Germline V gives CDR1 LGHDT, CDR2 YNNKEL (reference sequence). Trimming pared 1 base from V and 3 bases from J, leaving 12 bases between. CDR3 length: 15 amino acids. This CDR3 reads CASSQVGGGHTEAFF. CDR3 sequence (DNA): TGTGCCAGCAGCCAAGTGGGGGGGGGTCACACTGAAGCTTTCTTT.

This clone has just one count. The genes are TRBV11-2 and TRBJ2-1; TRBD2 agrees at 11 bases. Germline CDR1 and CDR2: SGHAT and FQNNGV. This CDR3 spans 16 amino acids. V lost 0 bases, J lost 6 bases, and 4 bases stayed unmatched. As DNA, the CDR3 is TGTGCCAGCAGCTTAGATAGCGGGAGGGCCCTCAATGAGCAGTTCTTC. It codes for CASSLDSGRALNEQFF.

The rearrangement joins TRBV7-2 to TRBJ2-5; perhaps TRBD2 as D (6 bases). The CDR3 extends over 13 amino acids. Trimming pared 5 bases from V and 7 bases from J, leaving 14 bases between. Germline V CDR1 and CDR2: SGHTA, FQGNSA. The CDR3 sequence: CASSRGLAGTQYF. In DNA form, the CDR3 reads TGTGCCAGCAGCCGGGGACTGGCAGGGACCCAGTACTTC. The whole variable domain, filled in from reference TRBV7-2 and TRBJ2-5, reads GAGVSQSPSNKVTEKGKDVELRCDPISGHTALYWYRQSLGQGLEFLIYFQGNSAPDKSGLPSDRFSAERTGGSVSTLTIQRTQQEDSAVYLCASSRGLAGTQYFGPGTRLLVL.

This chain uses TRBV7-6 with TRBJ2-7; D may be TRBD1 (6 bases). V lost 4 bases and J lost 5, with 18 bases in between. CDR3 size: 15 residues. CDR1 and CDR2 (germline): SGHVS, FNYEAQ. CDR3 bases: TGTGCCAGCAGCTCCCTCACAGGGAAGGGTGACGAGCAGTACTTC. The encoded protein is CASSSLTGKGDEQYF.

The chain is built from TRBV19 and TRBJ1-5, with TRBD1 identical over 8 bases. CDR3 size: 16 residues. CDR1 and CDR2 (germline): LNHDA, SQIVND (reference sequence). Losses at the gene ends were 6 bases for V and 6 bases for J; bases not matched to a gene: 13. The DNA for the CDR3 is TGTGCCAGTAGCGAAACGGGACAGGCTTTTAGTCAGCCCCAGCATTTT. Its translation: CASSETGQAFSQPQHF.

The chain has TRBV6-6 and TRBJ1-5, with a weak D call TRBD1 (5 bases). The V and J ends lost 4 bases and 5 bases respectively, with 15 bases between them. Germline V gene data show CDR1 as MNHNY and CDR2 as SVGAGI (reference sequence). The CDR3 consists of 15 residues. The CDR3 nucleotides read TGTGCCAGCAGTTCCCATACAGAAGGGGATCAGCCCCAGCATTTT. It is translated as CASSSHTEGDQPQHF.

This chain links TRBV19 with TRBJ2-2, with D maybe TRBD1 (5 bases). Germline V gene lookup returns CDR1 LNHDA and CDR2 SQIVND (reference sequence). The CDR3 extends over 14 amino acids. Deletions cut 6 bases from V and 5 bases from J, with 13 bases between. Here the CDR3 DNA reads TGTGCCAGTAGCCTTGGCAGGGCTACCGGGGAGCTGTTTTTT. Amino acid sequence: CASSLGRATGELFF.

This clone is a singleton in its sample. CDR3 region: CASSQKTGGLSTDTQYF. The CDR3 bases are TGTGCCAGCAGCCAGAAGACAGGCGGCCTGAGCACAGATACGCAGTATTTT. The chain combines TRBV7-6 with TRBJ2-3; D possibly corresponds to TRBD1 (6 bases). CDR3 length equals 17 residues. Trimming took 5 bases from V and 0 from J, leaving 18 bases between them. Per the germline V gene, CDR1 is SGHVS and CDR2 is FNYEAQ.

The chain joins TRBV7-6 to TRBJ2-7; D remains ambiguous. Deletions cut 3 bases from V and 4 bases from J, with 10 bases between. The CDR3 spans 13 residues. CDR1 SGHVS and CDR2 FNYEAQ come from the germline V gene. The CDR3 coding sequence is TGTGCCAGCAGCTTCAGATCGGGTTACGAGCAGTACTTC. Encoded protein: CASSFRSGYEQYF.

This chain uses TRBV7-2 with TRBJ1-1, with D maybe TRBD1 (5 bases). The CDR3 has 15 amino acids. The ends were cut back, 4 bases at V and 4 bases at J, with 16 bases in the middle. Germline CDR1 SGHTA, CDR2 FQGNSA. The CDR3, as DNA: TGTGCCAGCAGCTCATCTCAGGGAGGTATCACTGAAGCTTTCTTT. Translated: CASSSSQGGITEAFF.

In its sample, this clone was seen once. The V gene is TRBV18, the J gene TRBJ1-1; D remains unclear. CDR1 and CDR2 (germline): KGHSH, LQKENI. The CDR3 is 15 amino acids. V was trimmed by 6 bases and J by 5 bases, leaving 19 bases between them. The CDR3 bases are TGTGCCAGCTCCTTTTCAGAGGTTCCGAGGACTGAAGCTTTCTTT. Protein product: CASSFSEVPRTEAFF.

The V call is TRBV5-8, the J call TRBJ2-7; 11 bases align to TRBD1. Per the germline V gene, CDR1 is SGHTS and CDR2 is YDEGEE. This CDR3 is built from 14 residues. V lost 4 bases and J lost 7; bases outside the gene matches: 7. The CDR3 loop is CASSGTGGAREQYF. CDR3 DNA sequence: TGTGCCAGCAGCGGGACAGGGGGTGCGAGGGAGCAGTACTTC.